The entry below gives a single TCR beta chain sequence along with its context. The antigen is unknown. Unique molecular identifiers had been added to the TCR beta cDNA libraries. When roughly 0.85 to 11 million T cells were used, they gave roughly 500,000 cDNA molecules. TCRdb independently ran MiXCR on the PCR reads; one entry per CDR3 protein. The sample has under 650,000 distinct CDR3 sequences, 44% seen once. This CDR3 region has 11 residues. CDR1 and CDR2 (germline): MNHNS, SASEGT. These data come from a study of post-analysis software for immune sequencing data. As for the study in general: Courses of disease covered relapsing-remitting, secondary progressive and progressive-relapsing multiple sclerosis.

Overall study findings and caveats: Compared with controls, patients had more of roughly five TRBV segments, including TRBV5-6, TRBV5-1 and TRBV20-1. Compared against controls, patients with multiple sclerosis displayed significantly lower normalized Chao1 diversity. Clustering by F measure revealed strong co-clustering among samples prepared together in one batch.

Sequencing used blood. This TCR came from a girl aged 10 to 17 with multiple sclerosis. The chain is built from TRBV6-1 and TRBJ2-4, with no clear D. Near its end, the DNA agrees better with TRBJ2-7, so the J call may be wrong. The CDR3 reads CASAQIYEQYF. The CDR3 coding sequence is TGTGCCAGCGCCCAGATCTACGAGCAGTACTTC.